The following is a T cell receptor (beta chain) sequence with its context. This sample is part of a study of blood T cell repertoires in COVID-19. Background on the study: The cDNA or gDNA used as material had been derived from T cells, B-cell-depleted T cells, or PBMCs.

How the authors handled the data: Researchers report that nucleated cell counts were estimated from reference gene primer amplification. Profiled with immunoSEQ multiplex PCR; TCRdb holds only in-frame clones, not every one. Clone size and V and J calls were adopted from that table, with D and trimming inferred from the DNA. The sample lists about 240,000 clones; approximately 83% were seen once. Sequenced sample: peripheral blood. The sequence came from a woman under 40 who had recovered from COVID-19.

Written as DNA, the CDR3 is TGTGCCAGCAGCTTAGAGGGGACAGGGGACTATGGCTACACCTTC. This encodes CASSLEGTGDYGYTF. V gene TRBV7-6 combines with J gene TRBJ1-2; 10 bases line up with TRBD1. J gave up 3 bases and V 1 base, and 2 bases lay outside the gene matches. Germline lookup yields CDR1 SGHVS and CDR2 FNYEAQ. The CDR3 runs to 15 residues. Full variable domain (missing parts from reference TRBV7-6 and TRBJ1-2): GAGVSQSPRYKVTKRGQDVALRCDPISGHVSLYWYRQALGQGPEFLTYFNYEAQQDKSGLPNDRFSAERPEGSISTLTIQRTEQRDSAMYRCASSLEGTGDYGYTFGSGTRLTVV.